This T cell receptor (beta chain) was found in a study of early stage breast cancer tumors. Clones were read by immunoSEQ multiplex PCR, and TCRdb kept only the in-frame ones, dropping some. Among some 75,000 clones listed, 70% to 85% were seen once. V trimming: 4 bases; J trimming: 4 bases; junction bases outside the gene matches: 5. Germline values: CDR1 LGHNA, CDR2 YSLEER. The length of the CDR3 is 16 residues. The chain combines TRBV4-3 with TRBJ2-3, with 13 bases lining up with TRBD2. The sample consisted of blood. The sequence came from a person between 55 and 70 years old with breast cancer. The chain's CDR3 is CASSPAGTSGADTQYF. DNA for the CDR3: TGCGCCAGCAGCCCGGCCGGGACTAGCGGGGCAGATACGCAGTATTTT.